One and the same sample provided the 13 T cell receptor beta chains below, sequenced in a study of blood T cell repertoires in COVID-19. Clones were read by immunoSEQ multiplex PCR, and TCRdb kept only the in-frame ones, dropping some. The sample yields 99,000 or so clones, about four fifths seen once. The source material was peripheral blood. These receptors came from an elderly man with acute or convalescent COVID-19.

With respect to this clone: Distinct nucleotide sequences in the sample also encode this CDR3. Here the CDR3 reads CASSITEGPQHF. CDR3 nucleotide sequence: TGTGCCAGTAGTATTACAGAAGGGCCCCAGCATTTT. The chain links TRBV19 to TRBJ1-5, with no clear D. Germline V gene lookup returns CDR1 LNHDA and CDR2 SQIVND (reference sequence). V lost 3 bases and J 9 bases, leaving 9 bases between the germline ends. The CDR3 consists of 12 residues.

The J gene is TRBJ2-1, the V gene TRBV5-1; TRBD2 matches at 10 bases. The germline CDR1 and CDR2 sequences are SGHRS and YFSETQ. V lost 2 bases to trimming and J lost 7 bases; unmatched junction nucleotides: 6. The CDR3 is 15 amino acids. The CDR3 bases are TGCGCCAGCAGCTTAACGGCTAGCGGGAGTAATGAGCAGTTCTTC. Its translation is CASSLTASGSNEQFF.

This clone came up a few times. CDR3 in DNA: TGTGCCAGCGGGAGACGTGAGCAGTTCTTC. Protein sequence: CASGRREQFF. V usage is TRBV2 and J usage is TRBJ2-1; D is perhaps TRBD2 (5 bases). Germline CDR1 is SNHLY and CDR2 is FYNNEI. The ends were cut back, 8 bases at V and 9 bases at J, with 8 bases in the middle. The CDR3 runs 10 residues.

Here the CDR3 reads CASSLEGTEAERAASPLHF. CDR3 sequence (DNA): TGTGCCAGCAGCTTGGAGGGGACCGAGGCGGAGCGGGCTGCTTCACCCCTCCACTTT. The chain couples TRBV5-6 to TRBJ1-6, with a possible D match to TRBD1 (5 bases). Germline V CDR1 and CDR2: SGHDT, YYEEEE. The V end lost 0 bases, the J end lost 9 bases, and 25 bases lay between the germline ends. This CDR3 is 19 amino acids long.

V gene TRBV18 combines with J gene TRBJ1-2; TRBD1 agrees at 7 bases. The CDR3 has 12 residues. V trimming: 8 bases; J trimming: 7 bases; junction bases outside the gene matches: 7. Germline CDR1 reads KGHSH; CDR2 reads LQKENI. CDR3 region: CASRDSESGYTF. The CDR3 DNA is TGTGCCAGCCGGGACAGCGAAAGTGGCTACACCTTC.

The gene calls are TRBV28 and TRBJ1-5; 7 bases are shared with TRBD1. There are 14 residues in the CDR3. CDR1 MDHEN and CDR2 SYDVKM come from the germline V gene. With 7 bases clipped from V and 1 base from J, the junction kept 4 bases outside the gene matches. CDR3 nucleotides: TGTGCCAGCAACTGGGGACAGAGCAATCAGCCCCAGCATTTT. This gives the protein CASNWGQSNQPQHF.

The J gene is TRBJ1-2, the V gene TRBV29-1; TRBD1 agrees at 8 bases. The CDR3 loop spans 12 amino acids. V was clipped by 2 bases and J by 7 bases; unmatched bases: 3. CDR1 is SQVTM, CDR2 ANQGSEA, per germline. This chain's CDR3 is CSVEQGASGYTF. In DNA, the CDR3 is TGCAGCGTTGAACAGGGGGCGAGTGGCTACACCTTC.

The chain couples TRBV5-1 to TRBJ2-1; 8 bases line up with TRBD2. This CDR3 region has 19 residues. The J segment lost 0 bases and the V segment lost 2 bases, leaving 13 bases of the junction unmatched. CDR1 and CDR2 from the germline V gene are SGHRS and YFSETQ. The CDR3 loop reads CASSFSSGTRGTSYNEQFF. The CDR3, as DNA: TGCGCCAGCAGCTTTTCTTCCGGGACTAGGGGAACCTCCTACAATGAGCAGTTCTTC.

The V call is TRBV5-4, the J call TRBJ2-1, with 8 bases fitting TRBD2. The CDR3 runs to 18 residues. V gave up 0 bases and J gave up 0 bases; unmatched junction bases: 8. Germline V gene sequence: CDR1 SGHNT, CDR2 YYREEE (reference sequence). The CDR3 here is CASSLDGLAGSSYNEQFF. The CDR3 region has the DNA TGTGCCAGCAGCTTGGACGGATTAGCGGGAAGCTCCTACAATGAGCAGTTCTTC.

The rearrangement joins TRBV18 to TRBJ2-7; 11 bases align to TRBD2. The CDR3 contains 15 residues. The J segment lost 6 bases and the V segment lost 0 bases, leaving 4 bases of the junction unmatched. CDR1 is KGHSH, CDR2 LQKENI, per germline. DNA for the CDR3: TGTGCCAGCTCACCACCGCTAGCGGGAGGTCTCGAGCAGTACTTC. Its translation: CASSPPLAGGLEQYF. Together with reference TRBV18 and TRBJ2-7, the CDR3 gives the full variable domain: NAGVMQNPRHLVRRRGQEARLRCSPMKGHSHVYWYRQLPEEGLKFMVYLQKENIIDESGMPKERFSAEFPKEGPSILRIQQVVRGDSAAYFCASSPPLAGGLEQYFGPGTRLTVT.

The chain has TRBV28 and TRBJ1-1; TRBD1 matches at 7 bases. Per the germline V gene, CDR1 is MDHEN and CDR2 is SYDVKM. CDR3 length: 14 amino acids. The V and J ends lost 7 bases and 1 base, in that order; junction bases with no gene match: 6. The CDR3 here is CASTRQGQNTEAFF. The CDR3 DNA reads as TGTGCCAGCACCCGACAGGGACAGAACACTGAAGCTTTCTTT. Supplemented by reference TRBV28 and TRBJ1-1, the full variable domain reads DVKVTQSSRYLVKRTGEKVFLECVQDMDHENMFWYRQDPGLGLRLIYFSYDVKMKEKGDIPEGYSVSREKKERFSLILESASTNQTSMYLCASTRQGQNTEAFFGQGTRLTVV.

The chain couples TRBV27 to TRBJ2-3, with 8 bases identical to TRBD1. From germline, CDR1 is MNHEY and CDR2 SMNVEV (reference sequence). After removal of 2 bases from V and 0 bases from J, the junction contained 16 bases not matched to a gene. There are 20 residues in the CDR3. CDR3 loop: CASSLSIGQGSLTSTDTQYF. The CDR3 region has the DNA TGTGCCAGCAGTTTAAGTATTGGACAGGGATCCCTTACTAGCACAGATACGCAGTATTTT.

The chain has TRBV7-9 and TRBJ2-7; 8 bases fit TRBD1. Per the germline V gene, CDR1 is SEHNR and CDR2 is FQNEAQ (reference sequence). V was pared by 5 bases and J by 2 bases, with 8 bases of the junction left unmatched. The CDR3 extends over 15 amino acids. The CDR3 loop is CASSILTGAPYEQYF. CDR3 nucleotide sequence: TGTGCCAGCAGCATTCTGACAGGGGCCCCCTACGAGCAGTACTTC.